These 7 T cell receptor beta chains came from one sample sequenced in a study of OX40 agonist ivuxolimab in advanced cancers. The method was immunoSEQ multiplex PCR; TCRdb's version includes in-frame clones alone and lacks a portion of them. The sample records 15,000 to 20,000 clones, 83% being singletons. The material was CD4+ or CD8+ T cells sorted from blood, obtained in a trial of the OX40 agonist ivuxolimab. The receptor source for this set is an adult with an advanced solid tumor such as melanoma, head and neck, liver or kidney cancer.

The chain employs TRBV30 and TRBJ1-4; D is unclear. The CDR3 runs 14 residues. Germline V gives CDR1 GTSNPN, CDR2 SVGIG (reference sequence). Trimming left V 5 bases short and J 8 bases short, with 18 bases between. CDR3 region: CAWLGSLTGEKLFF. DNA of the CDR3: TGTGCCTGGCTTGGGAGCCTCACCGGGGAAAAACTGTTTTTT. Filled out from reference TRBV30 and TRBJ1-4, the complete variable domain reads SQTIHQWPATLVQPVGSPLSLECTVEGTSNPNLYWYRQAAGRGLQLLFYSVGIGQISSEVPQNLSASRPQDRQFILSSKKLLLSDSGFYLCAWLGSLTGEKLFFGSGTQLSVL.

About this clone itself: Relative to the germline gene, one junction end is altered; a read error may explain this. The chain recombines TRBV7-7 with TRBJ2-7, with a possible D match to TRBD2 (6 bases). The CDR3 length is 13 residues. Germline V CDR1 and CDR2: SSHAT, FNYEAQ (reference sequence). This CDR3 reads CASSLAAGYEQYF. CDR3 sequence (DNA): TGTGCTAGCAGCTTAGCGGCAGGCTACGAGCAGTACTTC.

The chain combines TRBV7-2 with TRBJ2-1; D remains unclear. V dropped 1 base and J dropped 7 bases, with 5 bases sitting between them. The CDR3 has 12 amino acids. CDR1 is SGHTA, CDR2 FQGNSA, per germline. CDR3 DNA sequence: TGTGCCAGCAGCTTAGATCGGAATGAGCAGTTCTTC. It specifies CASSLDRNEQFF.

V gene TRBV28 combines with J gene TRBJ2-3; D is possibly TRBD2 (6 bases). V lost 7 bases to trimming and J lost 4 bases, with 21 bases between them. Germline CDR1 reads MDHEN; CDR2 reads SYDVKM. The CDR3 is 16 residues long. In nucleotides, the CDR3 is TGTGCCAGCACCTTGGGGGGTGGGGGATCAGCAGATACGCAGTATTTT. Encoded protein: CASTLGGGGSADTQYF.

The V gene is TRBV6-1, the J gene TRBJ1-2, with 9 bases aligning to TRBD1. Germline CDR1 is MNHNS and CDR2 is SASEGT. CDR3 size: 16 residues. With V trimmed by 3 bases and J by 4 bases, 9 bases remained unmatched. For the CDR3, the DNA is TGTGCCAGCAGTGACCAGACAGGGGGTTTAGTCTATGGCTACACCTTC. Translated: CASSDQTGGLVYGYTF.

V is TRBV6-1 and J is TRBJ2-1; 8 bases map to TRBD1. The length of the CDR3 is 14 residues. Germline assignment: CDR1 MNHNS and CDR2 SASEGT. The junction had 8 bases not matched to a gene; V was cut back by 9 bases and J by 4 bases. The CDR3 DNA reads as TGTGCCAGTACCGGGACAGGAGTGTACAATGAGCAGTTCTTC. Its protein product is CASTGTGVYNEQFF.

The V and J genes are TRBV7-2 and TRBJ1-3; the D gene is possibly TRBD1 (6 bases). Germline V gene sequence: CDR1 SGHTA, CDR2 FQGNSA. CDR3 size: 17 residues. The germline V and J ends were trimmed by 5 bases and 0 bases, with 17 bases remaining between them. CDR3 coding DNA: TGTGCCAGCAGCCTAAAGGGGGGCCCTAGCTCTGGAAACACCATATATTTT. The encoded protein is CASSLKGGPSSGNTIYF.